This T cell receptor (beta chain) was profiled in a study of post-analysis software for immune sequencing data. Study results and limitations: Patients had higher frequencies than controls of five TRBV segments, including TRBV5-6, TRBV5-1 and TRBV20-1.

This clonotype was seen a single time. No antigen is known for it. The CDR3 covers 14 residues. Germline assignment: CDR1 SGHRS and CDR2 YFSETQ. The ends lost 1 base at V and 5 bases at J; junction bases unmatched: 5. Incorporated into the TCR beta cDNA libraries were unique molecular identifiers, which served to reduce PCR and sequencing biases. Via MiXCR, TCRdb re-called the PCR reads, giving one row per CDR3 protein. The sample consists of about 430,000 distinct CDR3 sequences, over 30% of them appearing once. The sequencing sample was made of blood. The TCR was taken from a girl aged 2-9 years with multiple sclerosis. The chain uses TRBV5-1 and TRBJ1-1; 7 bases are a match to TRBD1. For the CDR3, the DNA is TGCGCCAGCAGCTTGAACAGGGGTCGTACTGAAGCTTTCTTT. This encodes CASSLNRGRTEAFF.